There are a few counts of the clone carrying this T cell receptor beta chain. Antigen unknown. The CDR3 is 11 amino acids. Germline V gene lookup returns CDR1 KGHSH and CDR2 LQKENI. Trimming removed 4 bases at V and 8 bases at J, with 5 bases between. This sample is part of a study of T cells after yellow fever vaccination. Study-wide results and caveats: Although the secondary response was weaker, it peaked faster, at day 5 versus 15. Only a minor proportion of clonotypes was detected across both CD4 and CD8 compartments. Post-booster samples contained most primary-vaccination clones (nearly 98% CD4, approximately 88% CD8).

The 5'RACE template-switching step produced TCR cDNA and added a universal primer site and UMIs. MiXCR, run by TCRdb on the 5' RACE reads, gives a single entry per CDR3 protein. The sample holds roughly 340,000 distinct CDR3 sequences, 3% to 4.5% seen once. The rearrangement joins TRBV18 to TRBJ2-2; no definite D call. This receptor was obtained from a man between 18 and 35 years old who received the YFV17D yellow fever vaccine. The sample here was PBMCs, taken 5 days after the yellow fever booster vaccination. CDR3 DNA sequence: TGTGCCAGCTCACACGATGGGGAGCTGTTTTTT. It specifies CASSHDGELFF. Filled out from reference TRBV18 and TRBJ2-2, the complete variable domain reads NAGVMQNPRHLVRRRGQEARLRCSPMKGHSHVYWYRQLPEEGLKFMVYLQKENIIDESGMPKERFSAEFPKEGPSILRIQQVVRGDSAAYFCASSHDGELFFGEGSRLTVL.